Here is one T cell receptor (beta chain) with its context. Its antigen is still unknown. The sample belongs to a study of shared clonotypes between healthy human individuals. Replicate PCRs from sorted subsets contained around 200 ng DNA, which is 31,000 or so T cell genomes. The table came from immunoSEQ multiplex PCR; TCRdb's copy has only in-frame clones and leaves some out. This sample has around 2,000,000 clones, with approximately 94% found just once. General observations from the study: The study found about 5% of naive CD4 clonotypes shared across four donors.

V was shortened by 5 bases and J by 6 bases, with 17 bases between the two germline ends. Per germline, CDR1 SEHNR and CDR2 FQNEAQ (reference sequence). The CDR3 is 14 residues long. The naive CD8 fraction comprised CD45RO-negative cells positively selected for CCR7 and excluded terminally differentiated effector memory CD45RA+ cells. The clonotype was recovered from a young man in good health. The rearrangement joins TRBV7-9 to TRBJ2-7, with D perhaps TRBD1 (7 bases). What was sequenced was naive CD8+ T cells sorted from blood. The chain's CDR3 is CASSGPSGGFEQYF. Written as DNA, the CDR3 is TGTGCCAGCAGCGGCCCGTCAGGGGGGTTCGAGCAGTACTTC.